This T cell receptor beta chain was recorded in a study of T cell changes during pregnancy in multiple sclerosis. The CDR3 is 17 amino acids. CDR1 is ENHRY, CDR2 SYGVKD, per germline. Trimming stripped 1 base from V and 0 bases from J, with 15 bases between. The data were produced by immunoSEQ multiplex PCR, yet TCRdb's version contains in-frame clones alone and is incomplete. The sample carries just under 80,000 clones, 85% to 95% recorded once. The specimen comprised peripheral blood, sampled in the first trimester of pregnancy. The chain links TRBV10-3 to TRBJ1-1; weak D call: TRBD1 (6 bases). This TCR was recovered from a female donor with multiple sclerosis, enrolled in a pregnancy study. CDR3 sequence (DNA): TGTGCCATCAGTGAGTTCGGCAGGGGTGCTATGAACACTGAAGCTTTCTTT. Its translation: CAISEFGRGAMNTEAFF.